A single sample gave rise to the 26 T cell receptor beta chains below, sequenced in a study of T cell responses to AZD1222 COVID-19 vaccine. TCRdb's table, derived via immunoSEQ multiplex PCR, lists solely in-frame clones and lacks some. The repertoire holds about 88,000 clones, with about nine tenths as singletons. The source material was peripheral blood, sampled 28 days after the second AZD1222 dose. The receptor source for this set is an adult who received the AZD1222 COVID-19 vaccine.

The genes are TRBV3-1 (or the pseudogene TRBV3-2) and TRBJ1-4, with D tentatively TRBD1 (5 bases). The germline CDR1 and CDR2 sequences are LGHDT and YNNKEL (reference sequence). V gave up 4 bases and J gave up 2 bases, with 8 bases separating them. The CDR3 sequence is 14 residues long. The CDR3 coding sequence is TGTGCCAGCAGCCGCGGGGACACTAATGAAAAACTGTTTTTT. It translates to CASSRGDTNEKLFF.

This chain links TRBV10-2 with TRBJ2-2; 14 bases map to TRBD2. CDR3 size: 18 residues. Trimming took 9 bases from V and 0 from J; bases not matched to a gene: 9. Germline V gene data show CDR1 as WSHSY and CDR2 as SAAADI. CDR3 sequence (DNA): TGCGCCAGTTCTAGGACTAGCGGGGGGAATGCGAACACCGGGGAGCTGTTTTTT. It is translated as CASSRTSGGNANTGELFF.

The J gene is TRBJ2-3, the V gene TRBV7-2; 10 positions match TRBD1. The CDR3 is made up of 18 amino acids. J gave up 1 base and V 1 base, and 8 bases lay outside the gene matches. Germline CDR1 and CDR2: SGHTA and FQGNSA. The CDR3 region has the DNA TGTGCCAGCAGCTTAGTAGGGGCCGGGACAGGGGGCACAGATACGCAGTATTTT. Encoded protein: CASSLVGAGTGGTDTQYF.

The chain joins TRBV2 to TRBJ1-4; TRBD1 matches 11 bases. The V and J ends lost 6 bases and 8 bases, in that order; junction bases with no gene match: 11. Germline values: CDR1 SNHLY, CDR2 FYNNEI. The CDR3 sequence is 16 residues long. CDR3 bases: TGTGCCAGCAGCCCCGGGACAGGGGGATATGAGGAAAAACTGTTTTTT. Protein: CASSPGTGGYEEKLFF.

The CDR3 region has the DNA TGCAGCGCCTGGGTCAACTATGGCTACACCTTC. Protein: CSAWVNYGYTF. The V gene is TRBV29-1, the J gene TRBJ1-2, with no clear D. The CDR3 is 11 residues long. CDR1 is SQVTM and CDR2 is ANQGSEA in the germline V gene. V lost 7 bases and J lost 2, with 8 bases in between.

The J gene is TRBJ2-7, the V gene TRBV28, with a possible D match to TRBD2 (6 bases). The germline V gene encodes CDR1 MDHEN and CDR2 SYDVKM. V gave up 5 bases and J gave up 0 bases, with 14 bases separating them. CDR3 size: 15 residues. In nucleotides, the CDR3 is TGTGCCAGCAGTCCTACCGGGACTCACTCCTACGAGCAGTACTTC. Translating it yields CASSPTGTHSYEQYF.

The DNA of the CDR3 is TGTGCCAGCAGTTTTGTCAGCTCACCCCTCCACTTT. Translated: CASSFVSSPLHF. The gene calls are TRBV27 and TRBJ1-6; D gene uncertain. Germline CDR1 MNHEY, CDR2 SMNVEV (reference sequence). Trimming took 3 bases from V and 10 from J, leaving 7 bases between them. The CDR3 runs 12 residues.

V usage is TRBV27 and J usage is TRBJ1-4, with 8 nucleotides matching TRBD1. Germline loops: CDR1 MNHEY, CDR2 SMNVEV (reference sequence). J lost 6 bases, V lost 6 bases, and 12 bases had no gene match. The CDR3 is 16 residues long. In DNA form, the CDR3 reads TGTGCCAGCAGGTTAGGACAGGGAAAGCCGTATGAAAAACTGTTTTTT. Translation: CASRLGQGKPYEKLFF.

The chain uses TRBV10-3 and TRBJ2-2, with TRBD2 matching 7 bases. This CDR3 region has 17 residues. J lost 3 bases, V lost 6 bases, and 13 bases had no gene match. The germline V gene encodes CDR1 ENHRY and CDR2 SYGVKD. The CDR3 DNA reads TGTGCCATCAGCTACTTAGGCGCGGGGGAGGACACCGGGGAGCTGTTTTTT. Translating gives CAISYLGAGEDTGELFF.

The V and J genes are TRBV19 and TRBJ1-5; 10 bases are a match to TRBD1. In germline, CDR1 is LNHDA, CDR2 SQIVND (reference sequence). The CDR3 covers 15 residues. J was trimmed by 7 bases and V by 5 bases; bases with no gene match: 8. CDR3 residues: CASSVWTGGGQPQHF. DNA of the CDR3: TGTGCCAGTAGTGTCTGGACAGGGGGAGGACAGCCCCAGCATTTT. Supplemented by reference TRBV19 and TRBJ1-5, the full variable domain reads DGGITQSPKYLFRKEGQNVTLSCEQNLNHDAMYWYRQDPGQGLRLIYYSQIVNDFQKGDIAEGYSVSREKKESFPLTVTSAQKNPTAFYLCASSVWTGGGQPQHFGDGTRLSIL.

This clone was counted many times. The chain recombines TRBV15 with TRBJ1-5; D may be TRBD1 (5 bases). Trimming cost V 2 bases and J 5 bases, with 13 bases left between them. Germline values: CDR1 LNHNV, CDR2 YYDKDF (reference sequence). CDR3 length equals 15 residues. The CDR3 DNA reads TGTGCCACCAGCAGACGCCTCCAGGGTGATCAGCCCCAGCATTTT. Amino acids: CATSRRLQGDQPQHF.

The chain recombines TRBV9 with TRBJ1-3; tentatively, D is TRBD1 (6 bases). CDR1 and CDR2 (germline): SGDLS, YYNGEE. Between the trimmed V and J ends, which lost 0 bases and 2 bases, there was a span of 15 bases. This CDR3 has 17 residues. The DNA of the CDR3 is TGTGCCAGCAGCGTAGATCCCTCCCAGGGGCCTGGAAACACCATATATTTT. This codes for CASSVDPSQGPGNTIYF.

V gene TRBV5-6 combines with J gene TRBJ1-6, with 7 bases fitting TRBD1. Germline CDR1 SGHDT, CDR2 YYEEEE. With 4 bases clipped from V and 4 bases from J, the junction kept 5 bases outside the gene matches. The CDR3 has 15 amino acids. In DNA, the CDR3 is TGTGCCAGCAGCATTTCGACAGGGTATAATTCACCCCTCCACTTT. The encoded protein is CASSISTGYNSPLHF.

The V call is TRBV7-9, the J call TRBJ2-2, with 10 bases identical to TRBD1. The CDR3 is 15 residues long. J lost 7 bases, V lost 5 bases, and 7 bases had no gene match. The germline V gene has CDR1 SEHNR and CDR2 FQNEAQ (reference sequence). Here the CDR3 reads CASSQTGTGVGELFF. The CDR3 bases are TGTGCCAGCAGCCAAACCGGGACAGGGGTCGGGGAGCTGTTTTTT. Full variable domain (remainder filled in from reference TRBV7-9 and TRBJ2-2): DTGVSQNPRHKITKRGQNVTFRCDPISEHNRLYWYRQTLGQGPEFLTYFQNEAQLEKSRLLSDRFSAERPKGSFSTLEIQRTEQGDSAMYLCASSQTGTGVGELFFGEGSRLTVL.

The rearrangement uses TRBV6-4 and TRBJ1-1, with D perhaps TRBD1 (5 bases). In germline, CDR1 is MRHNA, CDR2 SNTAGT. The CDR3 is made up of 15 amino acids. V dropped 0 bases and J dropped 4 bases, with 12 bases sitting between them. The CDR3 coding sequence is TGTGCCAGCAGTGACTCGAAAGGGGCTGGCACTGAAGCTTTCTTT. Translation gives CASSDSKGAGTEAFF.

This chain joins TRBV9 and TRBJ2-1; D gene unclear. Deletions cut 1 base from V and 1 base from J, with 9 bases between. Germline lookup yields CDR1 SGDLS and CDR2 YYNGEE. CDR3 size: 15 residues. The CDR3 DNA sequence: TGTGCCAGCAGCGTAACAGTTCCATCCTACAATGAGCAGTTCTTC. Translation gives CASSVTVPSYNEQFF.

The chain links TRBV7-2 to TRBJ1-1; the match to TRBD1 covers 7 bases. In germline, CDR1 is SGHTA, CDR2 FQGNSA. This CDR3 is 13 amino acids long. V was clipped by 0 bases and J by 11 bases; unmatched bases: 6. The CDR3 loop is CASSLAGGTGAFF. The CDR3 DNA is TGTGCCAGCAGCTTAGCAGGGGGCACTGGGGCTTTCTTT. Combining the CDR3 with reference TRBV7-2 and TRBJ1-1 gives the whole variable domain GAGVSQSPSNKVTEKGKDVELRCDPISGHTALYWYRQSLGQGLEFLIYFQGNSAPDKSGLPSDRFSAERTGGSVSTLTIQRTQQEDSAVYLCASSLAGGTGAFFGQGTRLTVV.

The rearrangement uses TRBV18 and TRBJ1-2; 11 bases match TRBD1. After removal of 2 bases from V and 1 base from J, the junction contained 6 bases not matched to a gene. The CDR3 totals 17 residues. Germline V gives CDR1 KGHSH, CDR2 LQKENI. CDR3 in DNA: TGTGCCAGCTCACCAGGGGACAGGGGGGACTTTAACTATGGCTACACCTTC. It translates to CASSPGDRGDFNYGYTF.

The rearrangement joins TRBV6-5 to TRBJ1-1, with TRBD1 identical over 7 bases. This CDR3 contains 14 residues. Germline V gives CDR1 MNHEY, CDR2 SVGAGI. V dropped 4 bases and J dropped 4; count of bases not matched to a gene: 6. This CDR3 reads CASSSTGWITEAFF. The CDR3 region has the DNA TGTGCCAGCAGTTCGACAGGGTGGATCACTGAAGCTTTCTTT.

The CDR3, as DNA: TGCAGTGCTAGTGTGGGAGAGACCCAGTACTTC. This sequence encodes CSASVGETQYF. This chain joins TRBV20-1 and TRBJ2-5; no reliable D call. Germline V CDR1 and CDR2: DFQATT, SNEGSKA (reference sequence). V was cut by 3 bases and J by 4 bases, with 6 bases left in between. This CDR3 contains 11 residues.

This chain connects TRBV19 to TRBJ2-6; D is uncertain. CDR1 and CDR2 (germline): LNHDA, SQIVND (reference sequence). The V and J ends lost 4 bases and 2 bases respectively, with 15 bases between them. The CDR3 length is 17 residues. The CDR3 DNA sequence: TGTGCCAGTAGTAGAGATAAGGGCCTAACTGGGGCCAACGTCCTGACTTTC. As protein: CASSRDKGLTGANVLTF.

CDR3 protein: CATSRDYGNTEAFF. DNA of the CDR3: TGTGCCACCAGCAGAGATTATGGGAACACTGAAGCTTTCTTT. The genes are TRBV15 and TRBJ1-1; D is unclear. The V gene's germline CDR1 is LNHNV and CDR2 YYDKDF (reference sequence). The V end lost 0 bases, the J end lost 1 base, and 6 bases lay between the germline ends. The CDR3 extends over 14 amino acids.

The chain recombines TRBV6-6 with TRBJ2-6; the D is unclear. Germline assignment: CDR1 MNHNY and CDR2 SVGAGI (reference sequence). The CDR3 length is 15 residues. V gave up 1 base and J gave up 2 bases, with 6 bases separating them. The CDR3 DNA is TGTGCCAGCAGTTACTTGGAACCTGGGGCCAACGTCCTGACTTTC. This sequence encodes CASSYLEPGANVLTF.

This clone appeared a single time. The chain links TRBV5-6 to TRBJ1-5; possible D gene TRBD1, 5 bases. Germline assignment: CDR1 SGHDT and CDR2 YYEEEE. Trimming cost V 0 bases and J 3 bases, with 10 bases left between them. The CDR3 extends over 15 amino acids. CDR3 amino acids: CASSLVGAPNQPQHF. In DNA, the CDR3 is TGTGCCAGCAGCTTGGTAGGGGCCCCCAATCAGCCCCAGCATTTT.

V gene TRBV28 combines with J gene TRBJ1-6; TRBD1 is a possible D gene (6 bases). V lost 2 bases and J lost 5, with 7 bases in between. The CDR3 has 14 residues. Germline CDR1 is MDHEN and CDR2 is SYDVKM. As DNA, the CDR3 is TGTGCCAGCAGTTTAGGGGGCAATAATTCACCCCTCCACTTT. Amino acids: CASSLGGNNSPLHF. Full variable domain (rest looked up from reference TRBV28 and TRBJ1-6): DVKVTQSSRYLVKRTGEKVFLECVQDMDHENMFWYRQDPGLGLRLIYFSYDVKMKEKGDIPEGYSVSREKKERFSLILESASTNQTSMYLCASSLGGNNSPLHFGNGTRLTVT.

The rearrangement links TRBV2 to TRBJ2-3, with TRBD2 matching 7 bases. Germline loops: CDR1 SNHLY, CDR2 FYNNEI. The length of the CDR3 is 15 residues. V was pared by 6 bases and J by 4 bases, with 10 bases of the junction left unmatched. CDR3: CASRTGTILPDTQYF. CDR3 in DNA: TGTGCCAGCAGGACGGGGACTATACTACCAGATACGCAGTATTTT.